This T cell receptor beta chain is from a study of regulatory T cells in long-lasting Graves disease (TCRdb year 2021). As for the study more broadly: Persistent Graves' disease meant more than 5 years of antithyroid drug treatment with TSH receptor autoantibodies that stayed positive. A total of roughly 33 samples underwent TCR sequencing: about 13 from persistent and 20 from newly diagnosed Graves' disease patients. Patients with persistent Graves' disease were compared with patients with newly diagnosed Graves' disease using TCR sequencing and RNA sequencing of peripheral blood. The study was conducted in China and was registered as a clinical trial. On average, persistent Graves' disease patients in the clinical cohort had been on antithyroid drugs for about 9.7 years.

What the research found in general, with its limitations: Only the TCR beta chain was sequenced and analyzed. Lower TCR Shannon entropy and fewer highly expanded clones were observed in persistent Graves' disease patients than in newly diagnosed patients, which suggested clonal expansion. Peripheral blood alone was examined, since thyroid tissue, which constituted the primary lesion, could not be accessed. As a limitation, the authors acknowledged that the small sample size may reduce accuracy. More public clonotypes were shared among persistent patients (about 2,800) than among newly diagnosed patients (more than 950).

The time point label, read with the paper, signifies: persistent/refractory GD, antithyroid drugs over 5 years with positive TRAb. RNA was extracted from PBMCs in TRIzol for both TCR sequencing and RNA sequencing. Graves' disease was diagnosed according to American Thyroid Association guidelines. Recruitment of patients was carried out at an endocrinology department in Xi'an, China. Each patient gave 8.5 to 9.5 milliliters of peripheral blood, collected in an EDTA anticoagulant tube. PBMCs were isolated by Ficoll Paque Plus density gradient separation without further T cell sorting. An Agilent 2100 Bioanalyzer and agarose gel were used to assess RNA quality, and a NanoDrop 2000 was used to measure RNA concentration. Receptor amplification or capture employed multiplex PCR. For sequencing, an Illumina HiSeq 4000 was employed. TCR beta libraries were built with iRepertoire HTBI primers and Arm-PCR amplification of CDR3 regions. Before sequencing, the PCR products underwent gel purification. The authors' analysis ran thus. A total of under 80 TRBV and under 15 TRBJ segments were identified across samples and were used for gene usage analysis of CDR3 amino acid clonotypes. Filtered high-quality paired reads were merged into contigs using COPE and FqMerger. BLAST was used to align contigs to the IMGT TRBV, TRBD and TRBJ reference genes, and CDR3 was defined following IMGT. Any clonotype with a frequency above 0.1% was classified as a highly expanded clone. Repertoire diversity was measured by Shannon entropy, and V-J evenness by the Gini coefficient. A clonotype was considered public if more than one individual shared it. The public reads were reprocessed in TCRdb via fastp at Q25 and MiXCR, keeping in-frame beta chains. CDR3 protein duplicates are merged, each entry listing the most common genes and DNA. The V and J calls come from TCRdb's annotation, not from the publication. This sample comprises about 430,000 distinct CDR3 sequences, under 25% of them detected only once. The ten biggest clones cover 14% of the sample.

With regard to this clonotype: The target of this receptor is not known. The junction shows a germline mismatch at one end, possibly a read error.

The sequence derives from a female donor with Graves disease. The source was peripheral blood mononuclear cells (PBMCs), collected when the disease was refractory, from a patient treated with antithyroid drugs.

The nucleotide sequence reads TGTGCCAGCAGCTTGGGTAATAGCGGTGGAGAGACCCGGTACTTC. Its amino acids are CASSLGNSGGETRYF. The receptor chain draws on TRBV5-4 and TRBJ2-5; the D gene is perhaps TRBD2, from 6 matching bases. Taken from the germline V gene (reference sequence), the CDR1 and CDR2 loops are SGHNT and YYREEE. The CDR3 goes from the cysteine to the phenylalanine over 15 residues. The CDR3 DNA has 45 bases and is translated from base 1.